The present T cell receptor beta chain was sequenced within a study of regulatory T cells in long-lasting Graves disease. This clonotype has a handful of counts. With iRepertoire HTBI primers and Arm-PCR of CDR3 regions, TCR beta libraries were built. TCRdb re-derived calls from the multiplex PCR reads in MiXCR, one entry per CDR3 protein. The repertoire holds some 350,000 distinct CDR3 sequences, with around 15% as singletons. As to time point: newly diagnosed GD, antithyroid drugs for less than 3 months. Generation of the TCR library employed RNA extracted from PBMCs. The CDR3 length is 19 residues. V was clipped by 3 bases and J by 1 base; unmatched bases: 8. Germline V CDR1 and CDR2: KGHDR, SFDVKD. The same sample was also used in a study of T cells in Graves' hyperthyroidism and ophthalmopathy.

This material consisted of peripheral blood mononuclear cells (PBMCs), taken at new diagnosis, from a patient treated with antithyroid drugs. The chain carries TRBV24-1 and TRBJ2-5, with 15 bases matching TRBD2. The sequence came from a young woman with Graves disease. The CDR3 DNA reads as TGTGCCACCAGTGATCCCGGACTAGCGGGGGGGCCGGGCCAAGAGACCCAGTACTTC. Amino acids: CATSDPGLAGGPGQETQYF.